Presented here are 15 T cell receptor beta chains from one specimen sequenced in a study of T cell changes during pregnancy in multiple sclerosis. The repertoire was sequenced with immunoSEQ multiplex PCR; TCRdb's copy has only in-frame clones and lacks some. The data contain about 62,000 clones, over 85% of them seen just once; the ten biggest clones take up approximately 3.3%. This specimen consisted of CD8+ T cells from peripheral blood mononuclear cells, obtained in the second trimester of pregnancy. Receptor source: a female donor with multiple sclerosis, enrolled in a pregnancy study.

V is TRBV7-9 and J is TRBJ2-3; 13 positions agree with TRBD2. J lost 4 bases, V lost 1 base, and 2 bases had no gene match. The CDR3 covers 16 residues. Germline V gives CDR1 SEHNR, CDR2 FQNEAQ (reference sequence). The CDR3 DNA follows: TGTGCCAGCAGCTTAGGGACTAGCGGGAGCCCAGATACGCAGTATTTT. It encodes CASSLGTSGSPDTQYF.

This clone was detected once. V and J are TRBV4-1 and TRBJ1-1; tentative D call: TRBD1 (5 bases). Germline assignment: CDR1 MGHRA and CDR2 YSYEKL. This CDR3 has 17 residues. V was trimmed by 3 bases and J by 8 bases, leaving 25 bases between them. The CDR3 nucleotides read TGCGCCAGCAGCCAGGAGGGCTCACGGGACCAGGGAGCCGAAGCTTTCTTT. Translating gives CASSQEGSRDQGAEAFF.

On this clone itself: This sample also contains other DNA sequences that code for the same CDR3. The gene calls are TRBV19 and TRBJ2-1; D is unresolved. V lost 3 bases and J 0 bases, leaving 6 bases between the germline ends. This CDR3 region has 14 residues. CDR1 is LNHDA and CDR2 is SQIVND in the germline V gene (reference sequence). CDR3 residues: CASSISSSYNEQFF. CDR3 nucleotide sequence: TGTGCCAGTAGTATCTCTAGCTCCTACAATGAGCAGTTCTTC.

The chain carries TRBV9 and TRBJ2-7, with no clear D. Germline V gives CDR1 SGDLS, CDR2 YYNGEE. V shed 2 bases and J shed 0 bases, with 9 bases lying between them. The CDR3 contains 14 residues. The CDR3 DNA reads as TGTGCCAGCAGCGTCGACGGAGCCTCCTACGAGCAGTACTTC. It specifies CASSVDGASYEQYF.

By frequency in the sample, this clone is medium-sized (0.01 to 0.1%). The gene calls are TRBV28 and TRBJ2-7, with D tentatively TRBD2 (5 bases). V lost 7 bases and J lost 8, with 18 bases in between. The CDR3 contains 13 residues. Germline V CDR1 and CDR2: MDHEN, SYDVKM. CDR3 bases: TGTGCCAGCATGGGCACATCTGGGAGTCAGCAGTACTTC. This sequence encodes CASMGTSGSQQYF.

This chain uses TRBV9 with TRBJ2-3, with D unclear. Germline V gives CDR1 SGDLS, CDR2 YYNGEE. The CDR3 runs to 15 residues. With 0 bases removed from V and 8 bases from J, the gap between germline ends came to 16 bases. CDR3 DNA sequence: TGTGCCAGCAGCGTAGCGAGCGCCCCTGATGGTACGCAGTATTTT. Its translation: CASSVASAPDGTQYF.

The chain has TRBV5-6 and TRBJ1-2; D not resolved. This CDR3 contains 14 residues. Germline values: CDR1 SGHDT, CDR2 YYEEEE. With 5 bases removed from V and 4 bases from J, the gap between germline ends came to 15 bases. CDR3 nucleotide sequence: TGTGCCAGCAGTCCATATGGGAGCTTCTATGGCTACACCTTC. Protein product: CASSPYGSFYGYTF.

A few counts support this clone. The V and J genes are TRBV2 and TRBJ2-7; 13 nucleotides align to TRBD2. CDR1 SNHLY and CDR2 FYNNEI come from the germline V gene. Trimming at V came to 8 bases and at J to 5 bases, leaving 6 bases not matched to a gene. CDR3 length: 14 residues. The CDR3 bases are TGTGCCAGCTGCGGACTAGCGGGAGCCCACGAGCAGTACTTC. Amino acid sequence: CASCGLAGAHEQYF.

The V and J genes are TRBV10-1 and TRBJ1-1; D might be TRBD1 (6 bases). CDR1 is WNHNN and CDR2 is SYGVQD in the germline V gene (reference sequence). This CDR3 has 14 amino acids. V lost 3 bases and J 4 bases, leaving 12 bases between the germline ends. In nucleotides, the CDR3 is TGCGCCAGCAGTGAATCAGGGGACGGCACTGAAGCTTTCTTT. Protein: CASSESGDGTEAFF.

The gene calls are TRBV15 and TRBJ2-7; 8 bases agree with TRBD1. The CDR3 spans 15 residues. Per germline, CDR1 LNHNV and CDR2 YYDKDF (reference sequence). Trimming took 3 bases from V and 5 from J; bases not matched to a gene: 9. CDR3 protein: CATSRLGQESHEQYF. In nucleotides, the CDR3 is TGTGCCACCAGCAGGCTGGGACAGGAGTCCCACGAGCAGTACTTC.

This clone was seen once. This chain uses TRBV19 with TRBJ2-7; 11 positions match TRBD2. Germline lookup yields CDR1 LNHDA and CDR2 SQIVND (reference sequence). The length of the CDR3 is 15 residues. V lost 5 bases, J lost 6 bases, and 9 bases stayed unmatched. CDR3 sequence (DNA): TGTGCCAGTAGTCCCTTCCTAGCGGGAGGTACCGAGCAGTACTTC. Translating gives CASSPFLAGGTEQYF.

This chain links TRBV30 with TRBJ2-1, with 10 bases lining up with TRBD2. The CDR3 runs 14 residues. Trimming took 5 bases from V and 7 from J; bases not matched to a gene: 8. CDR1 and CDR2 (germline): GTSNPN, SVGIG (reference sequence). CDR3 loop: CAWALAGDINEQFF. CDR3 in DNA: TGTGCCTGGGCCCTAGCGGGAGATATTAATGAGCAGTTCTTC.

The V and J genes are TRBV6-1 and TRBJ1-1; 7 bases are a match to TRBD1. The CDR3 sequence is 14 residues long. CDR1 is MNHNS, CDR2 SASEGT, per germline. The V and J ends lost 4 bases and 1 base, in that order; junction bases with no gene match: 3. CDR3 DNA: TGTGCCAGCAGTGCTTGGACAGGGAACACTGAAGCTTTCTTT. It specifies CASSAWTGNTEAFF.

This CDR3 is CASSPPGQGREKLFF. The CDR3 bases are TGTGCCAGCAGCCCGCCGGGACAGGGGCGTGAAAAACTGTTTTTT. This chain uses TRBV7-9 with TRBJ1-4; 10 positions match TRBD1. The CDR3 is 15 residues long. The V gene end was trimmed by 5 bases and the J gene end by 7 bases; junction bases not matched to a gene: 7. The germline V gene encodes CDR1 SEHNR and CDR2 FQNEAQ (reference sequence).

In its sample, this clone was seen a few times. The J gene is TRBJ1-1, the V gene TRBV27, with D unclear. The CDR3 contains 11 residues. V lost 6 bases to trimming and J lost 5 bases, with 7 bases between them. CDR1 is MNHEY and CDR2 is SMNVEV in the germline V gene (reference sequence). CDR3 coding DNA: TGTGCCAGCAGGACGAGGACTGAAGCTTTCTTT. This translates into CASRTRTEAFF.